This record looks at one TCR beta chain sequence and its context. This sample is drawn from a study of blood T cell repertoires in COVID-19. TCRdb keeps only in-frame clones here, not all; method: immunoSEQ multiplex PCR. In the table there are fewer than 150,000 clones, roughly 85% of which are singletons. J gave up 2 bases and V 1 base, and 7 bases lay outside the gene matches. CDR3 length equals 17 residues. In germline, CDR1 is SGHRS, CDR2 YFSETQ. The material sequenced was peripheral blood. V usage is TRBV5-1 and J usage is TRBJ2-3; 10 nucleotides align to TRBD2. The receptor comes from a human donor in a cohort sampled during active COVID-19. The CDR3: CASSLIPSGGNTDTQYF. In DNA form, the CDR3 reads TGCGCCAGCAGCTTGATTCCTAGCGGGGGTAACACAGATACGCAGTATTTT.